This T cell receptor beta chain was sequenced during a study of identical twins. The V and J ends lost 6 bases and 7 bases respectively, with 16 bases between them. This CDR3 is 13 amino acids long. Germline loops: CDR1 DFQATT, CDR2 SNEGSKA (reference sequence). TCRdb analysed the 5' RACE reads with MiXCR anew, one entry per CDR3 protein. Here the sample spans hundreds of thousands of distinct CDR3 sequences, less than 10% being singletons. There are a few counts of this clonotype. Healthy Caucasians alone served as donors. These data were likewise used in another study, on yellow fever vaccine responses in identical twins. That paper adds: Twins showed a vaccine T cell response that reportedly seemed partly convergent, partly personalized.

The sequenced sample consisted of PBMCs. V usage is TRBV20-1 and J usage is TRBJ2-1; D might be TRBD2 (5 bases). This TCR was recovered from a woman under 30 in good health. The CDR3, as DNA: TGCAGTGCCTTGAGGGCGGTTTGGAATGAGCAGTTCTTC. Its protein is CSALRAVWNEQFF.